This section outlines one TCR beta chain sequence together with its context. Its antigen is undetermined. Looked up from germline, CDR1 is ENHRY and CDR2 is SYGVKD. Trimming took off 4 bases at V and 7 bases at J, with 8 bases between the two ends. The CDR3 length is 11 residues. Using a J-beta primer mix together with a sample-barcoded 5' primer, a second PCR was run for about 6 to 12 cycles. Each cDNA molecule was tagged by a template-switch adaptor with 12 random nucleotides. TCRdb used MiXCR to reprocess the 5' RACE reads, holding one entry per CDR3 protein. The table lists around 1.1 million distinct CDR3 sequences, 35% to 40% of them singletons. The record originates from a study of blood T cells in healthy people across ages. The study, taken as a whole, reports: TCR beta diversity per million T cells fell roughly linearly with age. The authors considered diversity estimates from one million T cells to be underestimates.

Roughly 10 milliliters of peripheral blood were drawn from each donor. J is TRBJ2-7 and V is TRBV10-3; D gene ambiguous. Sequenced sample: blood. The source of this sequence is a man in his late teens or twenties in good health. The CDR3 is CAISAQNEQYF. As DNA, the CDR3 is TGTGCCATCAGTGCCCAGAATGAGCAGTACTTC.